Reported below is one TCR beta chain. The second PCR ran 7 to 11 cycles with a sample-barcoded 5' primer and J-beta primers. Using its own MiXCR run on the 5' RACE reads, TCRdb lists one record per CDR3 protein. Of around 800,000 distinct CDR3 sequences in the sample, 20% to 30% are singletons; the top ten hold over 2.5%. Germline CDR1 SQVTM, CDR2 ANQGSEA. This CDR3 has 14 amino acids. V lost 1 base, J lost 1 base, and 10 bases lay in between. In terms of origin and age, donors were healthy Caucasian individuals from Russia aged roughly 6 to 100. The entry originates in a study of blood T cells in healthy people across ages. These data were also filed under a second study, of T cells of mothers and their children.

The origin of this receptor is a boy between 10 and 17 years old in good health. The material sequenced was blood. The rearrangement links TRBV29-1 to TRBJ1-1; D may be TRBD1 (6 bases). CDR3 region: CSVEGATGNTEAFF. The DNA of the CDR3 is TGCAGCGTTGAAGGAGCGACAGGGAACACTGAAGCTTTCTTT.